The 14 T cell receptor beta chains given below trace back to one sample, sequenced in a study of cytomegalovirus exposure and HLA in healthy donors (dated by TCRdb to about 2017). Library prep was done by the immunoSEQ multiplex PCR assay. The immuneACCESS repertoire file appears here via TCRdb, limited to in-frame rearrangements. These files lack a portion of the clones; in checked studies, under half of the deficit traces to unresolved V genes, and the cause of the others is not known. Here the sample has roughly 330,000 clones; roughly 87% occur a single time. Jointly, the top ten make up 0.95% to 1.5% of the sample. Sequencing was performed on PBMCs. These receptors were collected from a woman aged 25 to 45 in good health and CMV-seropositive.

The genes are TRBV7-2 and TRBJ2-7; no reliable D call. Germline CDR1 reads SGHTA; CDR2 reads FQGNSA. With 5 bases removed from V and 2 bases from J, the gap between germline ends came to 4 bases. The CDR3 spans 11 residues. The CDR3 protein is CASSKTYEQYF. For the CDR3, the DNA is TGTGCCAGCAGCAAAACCTACGAGCAGTACTTC.

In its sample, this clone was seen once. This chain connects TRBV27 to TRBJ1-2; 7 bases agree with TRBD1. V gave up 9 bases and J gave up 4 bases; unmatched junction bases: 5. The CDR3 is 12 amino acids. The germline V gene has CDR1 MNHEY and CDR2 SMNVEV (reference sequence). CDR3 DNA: TGTGCCAGTGCTGCAGGGGGCTATGGCTACACCTTC. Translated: CASAAGGYGYTF.

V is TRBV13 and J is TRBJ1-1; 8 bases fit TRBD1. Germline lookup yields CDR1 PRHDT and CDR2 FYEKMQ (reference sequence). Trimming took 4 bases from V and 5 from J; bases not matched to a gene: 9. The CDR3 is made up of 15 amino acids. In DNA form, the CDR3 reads TGTGCCAGCAGCTCGACAGGGGCAAGGGATACTGAAGCTTTCTTT. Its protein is CASSSTGARDTEAFF. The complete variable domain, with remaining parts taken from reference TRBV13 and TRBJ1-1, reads AAGVIQSPRHLIKEKRETATLKCYPIPRHDTVYWYQQGPGQDPQFLISFYEKMQSDKGSIPDRFSAQQFSDYHSELNMSSLELGDSALYFCASSSTGARDTEAFFGQGTRLTVV.

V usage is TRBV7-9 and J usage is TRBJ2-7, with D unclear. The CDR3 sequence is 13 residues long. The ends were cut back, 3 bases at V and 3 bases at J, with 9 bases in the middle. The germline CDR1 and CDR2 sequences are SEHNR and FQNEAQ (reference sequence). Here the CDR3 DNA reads TGTGCCAGCAGCTTCGGGCGAAACTACGAGCAGTACTTC. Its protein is CASSFGRNYEQYF.

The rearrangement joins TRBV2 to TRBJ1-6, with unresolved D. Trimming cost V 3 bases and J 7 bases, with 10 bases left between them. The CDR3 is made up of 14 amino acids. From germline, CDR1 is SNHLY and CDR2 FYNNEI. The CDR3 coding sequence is TGTGCCAGCAGTGACCTGGGAACGAATTCACCCCTCCACTTT. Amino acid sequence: CASSDLGTNSPLHF. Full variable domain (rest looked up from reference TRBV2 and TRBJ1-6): EPEVTQTPSHQVTQMGQEVILRCVPISNHLYFYWYRQILGQKVEFLVSFYNNEISEKSEIFDDQFSVERPDGSNFTLKIRSTKLEDSAMYFCASSDLGTNSPLHFGNGTRLTVT.

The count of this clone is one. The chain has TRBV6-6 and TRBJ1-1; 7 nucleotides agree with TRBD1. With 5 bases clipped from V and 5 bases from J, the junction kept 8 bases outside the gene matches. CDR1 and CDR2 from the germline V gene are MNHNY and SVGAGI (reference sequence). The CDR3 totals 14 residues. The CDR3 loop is CASSRTPGGTEAFF. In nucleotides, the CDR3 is TGTGCCAGCAGTCGAACTCCAGGGGGGACTGAAGCTTTCTTT.

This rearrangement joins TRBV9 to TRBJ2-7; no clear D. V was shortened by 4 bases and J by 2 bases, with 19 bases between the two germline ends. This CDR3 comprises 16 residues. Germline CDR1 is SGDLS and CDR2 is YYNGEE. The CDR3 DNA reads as TGTGCCAGCAGCACTCAGCCGGACGACAAGCCCTACGAGCAGTACTTC. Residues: CASSTQPDDKPYEQYF.

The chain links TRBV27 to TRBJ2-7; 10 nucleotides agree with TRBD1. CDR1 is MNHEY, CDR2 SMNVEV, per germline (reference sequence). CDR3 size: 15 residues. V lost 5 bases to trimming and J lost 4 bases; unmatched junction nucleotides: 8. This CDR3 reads CASSEPGTGVYEQYF. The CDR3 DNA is TGTGCCAGCAGTGAGCCCGGGACAGGGGTGTACGAGCAGTACTTC.

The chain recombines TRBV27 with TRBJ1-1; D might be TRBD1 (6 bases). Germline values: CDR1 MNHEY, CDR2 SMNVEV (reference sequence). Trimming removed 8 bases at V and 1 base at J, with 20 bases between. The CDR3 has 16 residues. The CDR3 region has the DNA TGTGCCAGCCAACCAATGGGGGCGATTAAGAACACTGAAGCTTTCTTT. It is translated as CASQPMGAIKNTEAFF.

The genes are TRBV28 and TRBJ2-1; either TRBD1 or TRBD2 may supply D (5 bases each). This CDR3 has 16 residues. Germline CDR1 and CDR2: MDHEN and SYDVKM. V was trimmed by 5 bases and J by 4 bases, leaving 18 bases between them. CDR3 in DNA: TGTGCCAGCAGTCCACCTGGGACCCGGAGGTACAATGAGCAGTTCTTC. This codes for CASSPPGTRRYNEQFF.

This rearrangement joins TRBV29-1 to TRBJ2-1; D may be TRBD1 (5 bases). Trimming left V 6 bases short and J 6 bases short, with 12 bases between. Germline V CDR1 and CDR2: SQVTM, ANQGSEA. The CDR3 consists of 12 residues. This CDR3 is CSVQTVPNEQFF. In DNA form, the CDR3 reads TGCAGCGTACAGACAGTACCCAATGAGCAGTTCTTC.

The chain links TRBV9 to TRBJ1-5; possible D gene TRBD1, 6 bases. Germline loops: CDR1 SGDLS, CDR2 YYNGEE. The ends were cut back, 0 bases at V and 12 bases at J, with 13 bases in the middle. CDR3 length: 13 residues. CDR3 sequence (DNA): TGTGCCAGCAGCGTAGGGACAGAGGGGCTCCAGCATTTT. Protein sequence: CASSVGTEGLQHF.

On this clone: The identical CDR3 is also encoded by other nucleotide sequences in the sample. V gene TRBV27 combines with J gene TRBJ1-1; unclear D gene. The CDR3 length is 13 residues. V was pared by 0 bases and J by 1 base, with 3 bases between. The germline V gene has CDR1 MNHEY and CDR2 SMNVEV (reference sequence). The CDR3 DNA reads TGTGCCAGCAGTTTATCTCCGAACACTGAAGCTTTCTTT. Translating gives CASSLSPNTEAFF.

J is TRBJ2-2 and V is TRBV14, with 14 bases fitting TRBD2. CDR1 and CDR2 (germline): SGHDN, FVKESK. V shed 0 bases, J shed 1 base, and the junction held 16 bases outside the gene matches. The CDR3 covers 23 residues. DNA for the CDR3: TGTGCCAGCAGCCAAGATCTCAGGACTAGCGGGAGGTACCACAGCCTGAACACCGGGGAGCTGTTTTTT. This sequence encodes CASSQDLRTSGRYHSLNTGELFF.